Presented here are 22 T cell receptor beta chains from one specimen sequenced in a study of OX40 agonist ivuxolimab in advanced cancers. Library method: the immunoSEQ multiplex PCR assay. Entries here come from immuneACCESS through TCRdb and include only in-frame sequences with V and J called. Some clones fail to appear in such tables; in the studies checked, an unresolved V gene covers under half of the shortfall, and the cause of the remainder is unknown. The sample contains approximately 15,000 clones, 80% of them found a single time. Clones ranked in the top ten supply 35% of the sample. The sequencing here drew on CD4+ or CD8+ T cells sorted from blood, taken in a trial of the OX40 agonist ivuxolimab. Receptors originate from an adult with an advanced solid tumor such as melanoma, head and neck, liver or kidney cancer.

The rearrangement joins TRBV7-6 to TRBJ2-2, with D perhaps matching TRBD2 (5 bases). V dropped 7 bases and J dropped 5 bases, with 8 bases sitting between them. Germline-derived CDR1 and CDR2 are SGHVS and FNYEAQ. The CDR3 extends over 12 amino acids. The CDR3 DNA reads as TGTGCCAGCATGGGAGAGACCGGGGAGCTGTTTTTT. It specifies CASMGETGELFF.

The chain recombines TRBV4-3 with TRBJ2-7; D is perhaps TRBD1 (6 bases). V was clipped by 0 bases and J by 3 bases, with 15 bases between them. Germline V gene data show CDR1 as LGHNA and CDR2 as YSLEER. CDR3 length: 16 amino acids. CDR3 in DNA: TGCGCCAGCAGCCAAGATAGTGACAGGACCAGCTACGAGCAGTACTTC. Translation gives CASSQDSDRTSYEQYF.

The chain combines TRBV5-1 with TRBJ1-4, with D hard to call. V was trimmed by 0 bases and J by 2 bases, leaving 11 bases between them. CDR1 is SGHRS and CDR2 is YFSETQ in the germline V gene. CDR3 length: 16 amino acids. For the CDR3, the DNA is TGCGCCAGCAGCTTGGCCTTGGTAGGCACTAATGAAAAACTGTTTTTT. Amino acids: CASSLALVGTNEKLFF.

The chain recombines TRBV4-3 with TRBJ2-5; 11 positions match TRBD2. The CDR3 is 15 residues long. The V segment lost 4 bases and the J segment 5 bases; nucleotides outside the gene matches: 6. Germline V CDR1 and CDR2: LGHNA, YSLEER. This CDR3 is CASSPGLAEGETQYF. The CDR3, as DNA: TGCGCCAGCAGCCCGGGACTAGCGGAGGGGGAGACCCAGTACTTC.

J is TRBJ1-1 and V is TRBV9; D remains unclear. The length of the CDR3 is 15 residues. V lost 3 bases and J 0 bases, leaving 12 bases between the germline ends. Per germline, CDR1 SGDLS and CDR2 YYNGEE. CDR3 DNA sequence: TGTGCCAGCAGCGCCCTCCAGGAACTGAACACTGAAGCTTTCTTT. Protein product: CASSALQELNTEAFF.

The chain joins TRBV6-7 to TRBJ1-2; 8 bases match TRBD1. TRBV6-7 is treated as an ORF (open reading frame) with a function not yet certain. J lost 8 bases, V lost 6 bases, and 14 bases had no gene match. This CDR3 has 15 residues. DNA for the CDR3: TGTGCCAGCAGCCCTTCGACAGGGGTCCCATCAGGCTACACCTTC. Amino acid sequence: CASSPSTGVPSGYTF.

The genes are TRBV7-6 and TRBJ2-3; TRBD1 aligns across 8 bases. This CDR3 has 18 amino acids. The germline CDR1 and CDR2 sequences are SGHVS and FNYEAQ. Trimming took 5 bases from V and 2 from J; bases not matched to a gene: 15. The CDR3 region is CASSAGTGFERDTDTQYF. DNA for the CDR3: TGTGCCAGCAGCGCAGGGACAGGCTTCGAGAGGGACACAGATACGCAGTATTTT.

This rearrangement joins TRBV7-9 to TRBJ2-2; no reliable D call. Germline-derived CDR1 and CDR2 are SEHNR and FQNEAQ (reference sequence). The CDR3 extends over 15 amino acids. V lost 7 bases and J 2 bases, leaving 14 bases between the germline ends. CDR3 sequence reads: CASKQGWANTGELFF. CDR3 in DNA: TGTGCCAGCAAACAAGGCTGGGCAAACACCGGGGAGCTGTTTTTT.

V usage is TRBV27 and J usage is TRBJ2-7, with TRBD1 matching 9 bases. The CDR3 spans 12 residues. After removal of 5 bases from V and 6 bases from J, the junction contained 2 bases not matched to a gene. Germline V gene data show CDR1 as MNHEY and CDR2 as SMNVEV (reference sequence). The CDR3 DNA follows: TGTGCCAGCAGTCGGACAGGGGCCGAGCAGTACTTC. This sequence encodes CASSRTGAEQYF.

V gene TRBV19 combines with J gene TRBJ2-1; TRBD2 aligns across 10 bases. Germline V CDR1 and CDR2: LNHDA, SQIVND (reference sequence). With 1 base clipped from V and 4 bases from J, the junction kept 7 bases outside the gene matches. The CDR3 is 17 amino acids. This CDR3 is CASSIGASGGHYNEQFF. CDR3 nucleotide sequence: TGTGCCAGTAGTATAGGGGCTAGCGGGGGCCATTACAATGAGCAGTTCTTC.

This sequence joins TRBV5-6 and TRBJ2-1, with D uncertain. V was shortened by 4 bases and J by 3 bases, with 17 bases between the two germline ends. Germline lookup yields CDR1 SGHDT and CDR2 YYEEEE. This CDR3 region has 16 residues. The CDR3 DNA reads TGTGCCAGCAGCATACCGCGGACCCAGTTCTACAATGAGCAGTTCTTC. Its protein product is CASSIPRTQFYNEQFF.

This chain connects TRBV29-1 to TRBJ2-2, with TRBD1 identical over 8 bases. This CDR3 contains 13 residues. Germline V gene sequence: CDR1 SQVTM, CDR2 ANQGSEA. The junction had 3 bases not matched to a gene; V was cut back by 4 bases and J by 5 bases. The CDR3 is CSVADRGTGELFF. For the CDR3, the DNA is TGCAGCGTTGCTGACAGGGGTACCGGGGAGCTGTTTTTT.

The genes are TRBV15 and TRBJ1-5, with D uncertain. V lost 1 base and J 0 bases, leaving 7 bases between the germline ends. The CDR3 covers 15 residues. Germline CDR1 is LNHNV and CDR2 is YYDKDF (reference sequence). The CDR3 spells CATSRGDASNQPQHF. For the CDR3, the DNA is TGTGCCACCAGCAGAGGGGATGCTAGCAATCAGCCCCAGCATTTT.

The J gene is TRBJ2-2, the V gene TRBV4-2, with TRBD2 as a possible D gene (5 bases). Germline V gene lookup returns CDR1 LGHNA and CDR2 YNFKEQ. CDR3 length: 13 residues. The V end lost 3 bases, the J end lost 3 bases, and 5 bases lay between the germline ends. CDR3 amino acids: CASSQDYTGELFF. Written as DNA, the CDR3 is TGTGCCAGCAGCCAGGACTACACCGGGGAGCTGTTTTTT.

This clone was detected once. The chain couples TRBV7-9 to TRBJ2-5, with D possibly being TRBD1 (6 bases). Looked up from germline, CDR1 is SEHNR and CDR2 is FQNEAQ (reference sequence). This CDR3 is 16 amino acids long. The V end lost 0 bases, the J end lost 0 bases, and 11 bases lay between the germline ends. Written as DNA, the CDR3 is TGTGCCAGCAGCTTAGCCTTGGACAGTTACCAAGAGACCCAGTACTTC. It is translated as CASSLALDSYQETQYF. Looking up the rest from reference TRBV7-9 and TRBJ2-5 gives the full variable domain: DTGVSQNPRHKITKRGQNVTFRCDPISEHNRLYWYRQTLGQGPEFLTYFQNEAQLEKSRLLSDRFSAERPKGSFSTLEIQRTEQGDSAMYLCASSLALDSYQETQYFGPGTRLLVL.

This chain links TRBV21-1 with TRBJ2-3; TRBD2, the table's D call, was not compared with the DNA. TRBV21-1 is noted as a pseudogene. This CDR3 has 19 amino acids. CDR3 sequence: CASSKAGKLDGTSTDTQYF. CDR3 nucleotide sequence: TGTGCCAGCAGCAAAGCGGGTAAACTTGACGGGACTAGCACAGATACGCAGTATTTT.

The CDR3 here is CASSHTGTSRAGELFF. CDR3 nucleotide sequence: TGTGCCAGCAGCCATACCGGGACTAGCAGAGCCGGGGAGCTGTTTTTT. J is TRBJ2-2 and V is TRBV7-9; TRBD2 agrees at 9 bases. Trimming cost V 5 bases and J 6 bases; bases outside gene matches: 10. The CDR3 spans 16 residues. Germline CDR1 SEHNR, CDR2 FQNEAQ (reference sequence). The complete variable domain, with remaining parts taken from reference TRBV7-9 and TRBJ2-2, reads DTGVSQNPRHKITKRGQNVTFRCDPISEHNRLYWYRQTLGQGPEFLTYFQNEAQLEKSRLLSDRFSAERPKGSFSTLEIQRTEQGDSAMYLCASSHTGTSRAGELFFGEGSRLTVL.

In nucleotides, the CDR3 is TGTGCCAGCAACCACCCTTGGGGAGGGGGTGAAAAACTGTTTTTT. Protein sequence: CASNHPWGGGEKLFF. The rearrangement links TRBV6-6 to TRBJ1-4, with D maybe TRBD1 (6 bases). Trimming removed 7 bases at V and 7 bases at J, with 19 bases between. In germline, CDR1 is MNHNY, CDR2 SVGAGI (reference sequence). This CDR3 has 15 amino acids.

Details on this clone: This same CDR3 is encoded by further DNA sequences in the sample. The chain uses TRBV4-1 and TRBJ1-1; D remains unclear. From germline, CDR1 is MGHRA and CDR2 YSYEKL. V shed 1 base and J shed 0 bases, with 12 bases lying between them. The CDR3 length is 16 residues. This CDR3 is CASSQGSLGVNTEAFF. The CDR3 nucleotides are TGCGCCAGCAGCCAAGGATCTCTCGGGGTGAACACTGAAGCTTTCTTT.

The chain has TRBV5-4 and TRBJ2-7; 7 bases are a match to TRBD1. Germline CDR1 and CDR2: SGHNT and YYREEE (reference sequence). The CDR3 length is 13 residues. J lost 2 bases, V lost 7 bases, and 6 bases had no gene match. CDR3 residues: CASREDRTYEQYF. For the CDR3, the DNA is TGTGCCAGCCGCGAGGACAGGACCTACGAGCAGTACTTC.

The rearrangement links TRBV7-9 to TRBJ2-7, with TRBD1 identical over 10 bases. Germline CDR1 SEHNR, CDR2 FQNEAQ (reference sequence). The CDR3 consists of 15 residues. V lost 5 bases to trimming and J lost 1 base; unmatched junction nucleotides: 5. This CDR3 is CASSHGQGVSYEQYF. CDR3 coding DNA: TGTGCCAGCAGCCATGGACAGGGGGTTTCCTACGAGCAGTACTTC.

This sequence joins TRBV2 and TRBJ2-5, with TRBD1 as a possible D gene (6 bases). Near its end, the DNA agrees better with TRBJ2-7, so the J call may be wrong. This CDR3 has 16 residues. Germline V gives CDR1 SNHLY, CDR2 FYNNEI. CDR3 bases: TGTGCCAGCAGTGCCCCCGAGGGGGAAGTTACCTACGAGCAGTACTTC. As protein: CASSAPEGEVTYEQYF.